This is a list of T cell receptor beta chains from one sample in a study of T-cell memory formation after mild COVID-19. From the 5' RACE reads, TCRdb called clonotypes with MiXCR, one entry per CDR3 protein. The sample lists around 250,000 distinct CDR3 sequences, 8% to 9.5% occurring once. Sequenced: PBMCs or a T cell subset sorted from them (not recorded which). Receptors originate from a man between 18 and 29 years old who had mild COVID-19 (a few samples of this study predate the infection). Cell type and time point are not known. CDR3s include the opening cysteine and the closing phenylalanine or tryptophan. The D gene is left open where the match is weak. Only part of the rows carry a size: once, few, many, or a class if the clone is expanded.

D gene	V gene	clone size	J gene	CDR3 DNA	CDR3 protein
.	TRBV7-9	.	TRBJ2-7	TGTGCCAGCAGCTTAGCGACGAGGTCGTCCTACGAGCAGTACTTC	CASSLATRSSYEQYF
TRBD1	TRBV5-1	.	TRBJ1-1	TGCGCCAGCAGCTATGACAGGGGGCGGACTGAAGCTTTCTTT	CASSYDRGRTEAFF
.	TRBV5-4	many	TRBJ2-1	TGTGCCAGCAGCCCGTGGCCGAGGAATGAGCAGTTCTTC	CASSPWPRNEQFF
TRBD2	TRBV12-3/TRBV12-4	.	TRBJ2-1	TGTGCCAGCAGCACCCCATCGAGCGGGGGGCTGAATGAGCAGTTCTTC	CASSTPSSGGLNEQFF
TRBD2	TRBV3-1	.	TRBJ2-1	TGTGCCAGCAGCTACGGGGTTGGGGGGGTAGACTCTTCCAATGAGCAGTTCTTC	CASSYGVGGVDSSNEQFF
TRBD2	TRBV20-1	.	TRBJ2-1	TGCAGTGCTAGAGTATTCAGCGGGGGGGCCGGTGAGCAGTTCTTC	CSARVFSGGAGEQFF
TRBD1	TRBV10-3	few	TRBJ2-1	TGTCCCATAGGGACAGTCGTGGAGCAGTTCTTC	CPIGTVVEQFF
.	TRBV2	few	TRBJ1-2	TGTGCCAGCAGTGAAAGGAGAATAGGGATCACGAACTATGGCTACACCTTC	CASSERRIGITNYGYTF
TRBD1	TRBV5-1	few	TRBJ1-2	TGCGCCAGCAGCCTACGACAGGGGGCCTACACCTTC	CASSLRQGAYTF
TRBD1	TRBV20-1	many	TRBJ1-1	TGCAGTGCTAGGTCGGACAGGGGTGCTGAAGCTTTCTTT	CSARSDRGAEAFF
.	TRBV6-5	.	TRBJ2-6	TGTGCCAGCAGCACTAACAGGGTTTCTGGGGCCAACGTCCTGACTTTC	CASSTNRVSGANVLTF
TRBD1	TRBV25-1	few	TRBJ1-2	TGTGCCAGCAGTGAATCCTTGACAGGGGACTATGGCTACACCTTC	CASSESLTGDYGYTF
.	TRBV7-3	few	TRBJ2-3	TGTGCCAGCAGTCCTGGGGGGATCGATACGCAGTATTTT	CASSPGGIDTQYF
.	TRBV6-2/TRBV6-3	many	TRBJ2-2	TGTGCCAGCAGTCACAGGGTCTCCGGGGAGCTGTTTTTT	CASSHRVSGELFF
.	TRBV5-1	few	TRBJ2-5	TGCGCCAGCAGCTGGAGAGGGCGAGGGGGCCAAGAGACCCAGTACTTC	CASSWRGRGGQETQYF
.	TRBV7-2	.	TRBJ1-2	TGTGCCAGCAGCCCCACGCCCGAGGGGCCTGGTGGCTACACCTTC	CASSPTPEGPGGYTF
TRBD1	TRBV7-9	few	TRBJ2-7	TGTGCCAGCAGCGCGGGACAGGGGCGTACCTACGAGCAGTACTTC	CASSAGQGRTYEQYF
TRBD1	TRBV20-1	few	TRBJ1-3	TGCAGTGCTCGGGGGACAGGGAGAAACACCATATATTTT	CSARGTGRNTIYF
TRBD2	TRBV27	few	TRBJ2-1	TGTGCCAGCAGTTATACTAGCGGGGGGCCAGAGCAGTTCTTC	CASSYTSGGPEQFF
.	TRBV5-1	few	TRBJ1-2	TGCGCCAGCAGCTCACGGGTCTATGGCTACACCTTC	CASSSRVYGYTF
.	TRBV30	few	TRBJ2-7	TGTGCCTGGAGTGCAGGGGAGAAGTACTTC	CAWSAGEKYF
.	TRBV29-1	few	TRBJ1-3	TGCAGCGTCGTTACAGGGCTTTCTGGAAACACCATATATTTT	CSVVTGLSGNTIYF
.	TRBV7-2	many	TRBJ2-1	TGTGCCAGCAGCCCGAACCCCTACAATGAGCAGTTCTTC	CASSPNPYNEQFF
TRBD2	TRBV12-3/TRBV12-4	.	TRBJ2-2	TGTGCCAGCAGGGGGGGACTAGCGAACACCGGGGAGCTGTTTTTT	CASRGGLANTGELFF
TRBD2	TRBV4-3	few	TRBJ2-3	TGCGCCAGCAGCCGCGGGAGGGCTAGCGGGGGGGCAGATACGCAGTATTTT	CASSRGRASGGADTQYF
TRBD1	TRBV7-8	.	TRBJ2-3	TGTGCCAGCAGCTTAGCGCCCAGGGGGACCGCAGATACGCAGTATTTT	CASSLAPRGTADTQYF
TRBD2	TRBV4-2	many	TRBJ2-3	TGTGCCAGCAGCCAAGTGTGGGGGGGAGCTAGCACAGATACGCAGTATTTT	CASSQVWGGASTDTQYF
TRBD1	TRBV5-6	few	TRBJ2-7	TGTGCCAGCAGCTTCGACCGGACAGGGGTGAACGAGCAGTACTTC	CASSFDRTGVNEQYF
.	TRBV5-4	few	TRBJ2-1	TGTGCCAGCAGCCGCGGGAAACGGGACAATGAGCAGTTCTTC	CASSRGKRDNEQFF
.	TRBV7-2	few	TRBJ2-5	TGTGCCAGCAGCAAGGCCGGGGACCAGTACTTC	CASSKAGDQYF
TRBD1	TRBV7-8	.	TRBJ2-5	TGTGCCAGCAGCCCTACGGGACAGGGGAGGGAGACCCAGTACTTC	CASSPTGQGRETQYF
.	TRBV7-6	few	TRBJ2-2	TGTGCCAGCATAGATCGTCTAGGGCCAACCGGGGAGCTGTTTTTT	CASIDRLGPTGELFF
.	TRBV5-1	once	TRBJ2-2	TGCGCCAGCAGCTATCCAGGGGCTGGGAACACCGGGGAGCTGTTTTTT	CASSYPGAGNTGELFF
.	TRBV4-3	.	TRBJ2-3	TGCGCCAGCAGCCAAGATGGGGTGGCGGGGGCCCCACCGGATACGCAGTATTTT	CASSQDGVAGAPPDTQYF
TRBD1	TRBV20-1	.	TRBJ1-4	TGCAGTGCTAGTCGGGACAGGGTTTATGAAAAACTGTTTTTT	CSASRDRVYEKLFF
.	TRBV7-2	few	TRBJ1-2	TGTGCCAGCAGTATGGGCAGAGAATTCGTTGGCTACACCTTC	CASSMGREFVGYTF
TRBD1	TRBV4-2	few	TRBJ1-4	TGTGCCAGCAGCCCGGACAGGGGGCGTCCTAATGAAAAACTGTTTTTT	CASSPDRGRPNEKLFF
TRBD1	TRBV18	few	TRBJ2-1	TGTGCCAGCTCACTTAATCAGGGGGCGAAGTACAATGAGCAGTTCTTC	CASSLNQGAKYNEQFF
TRBD2	TRBV20-1	many	TRBJ2-2	TGCAGTGCTCGCGGGGGGCCAAACACCGGGGAGCTGTTTTTT	CSARGGPNTGELFF
TRBD1	TRBV7-2	few	TRBJ1-2	TGTGCCAGCAGCACCACGGGACAGCCCCTATATGGCTACACCTTC	CASSTTGQPLYGYTF
TRBD2	TRBV12-3/TRBV12-4	many	TRBJ2-5	TGTGCCAGCGGGTCGGGACTAGGGGTAGAGACCCAGTACTTC	CASGSGLGVETQYF
.	TRBV6-2/TRBV6-3	many	TRBJ1-1	TGTGCCAGCAGTTACTCGTCCCCCCGCGAAGCTTTCTTT	CASSYSSPREAFF
.	TRBV11-2	few	TRBJ2-3	TGTGCCAGCAGCTTAGATACTAGCTGGGCTACGCAGTATTTT	CASSLDTSWATQYF
TRBD2	TRBV9	.	TRBJ2-1	TGTGCCAGCAGCGTAGTTCCACTAGCGGGGTATTACAATGAGCAGTTCTTC	CASSVVPLAGYYNEQFF
TRBD1	TRBV5-1	few	TRBJ2-1	TGCGCCAGCAGCTTGGGTGACAGGGGCTCCTACAATGAGCAGTTCTTC	CASSLGDRGSYNEQFF